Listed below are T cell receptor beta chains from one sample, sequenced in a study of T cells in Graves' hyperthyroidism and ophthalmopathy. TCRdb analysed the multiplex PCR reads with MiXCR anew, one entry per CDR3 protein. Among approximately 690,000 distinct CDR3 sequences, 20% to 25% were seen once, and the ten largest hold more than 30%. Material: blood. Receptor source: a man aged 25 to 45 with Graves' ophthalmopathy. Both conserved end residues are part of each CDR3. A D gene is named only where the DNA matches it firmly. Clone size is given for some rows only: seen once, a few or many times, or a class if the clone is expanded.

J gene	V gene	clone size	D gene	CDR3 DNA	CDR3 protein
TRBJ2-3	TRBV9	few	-	TGTGCCAGCAGCGTAGGGGGGGCCCACACAGATACGCAGTATTTT	CASSVGGAHTDTQYF
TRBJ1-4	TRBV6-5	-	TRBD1	TGTGCCAGCAGTTATAATCAGGGGGCTAATGAAAAACTGTTTTTT	CASSYNQGANEKLFF
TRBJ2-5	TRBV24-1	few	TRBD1	TGTGCCACCAGTGAGCCTACAGGGGGAGAGACCCAGTACTTC	CATSEPTGGETQYF
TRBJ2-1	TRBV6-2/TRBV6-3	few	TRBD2	TGTGCCAGCAGACCCGTGACTAGCGGGAGTATTAATGAGCAGTTCTTC	CASRPVTSGSINEQFF
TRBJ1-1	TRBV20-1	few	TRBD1	TGCAGTGCTGTCCAGGGGGAAACTGAAGCTTTCTTT	CSAVQGETEAFF
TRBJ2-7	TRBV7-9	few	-	TGTGCCAGCAGCCCGACCGGGACCCCCTACGAGCAGTACTTC	CASSPTGTPYEQYF
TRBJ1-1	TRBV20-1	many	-	TGCAGTGCTAGTCCCGGGACGGCCCAGAACACTGAAGCTTTCTTT	CSASPGTAQNTEAFF
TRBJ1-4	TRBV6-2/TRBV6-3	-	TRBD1	TGTGCCAGCAGTACCCAGGGGACAGGGGTTGAAAAACTGTTTTTT	CASSTQGTGVEKLFF
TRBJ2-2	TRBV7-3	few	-	TGTGCCAGCAGCTTAAGCGGAGGGAAAACCGGGGAGCTGTTTTTT	CASSLSGGKTGELFF
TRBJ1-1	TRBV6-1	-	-	TGTGCCAGCTGGTTTCCATCGAACACTGAAGCTTTCTTT	CASWFPSNTEAFF
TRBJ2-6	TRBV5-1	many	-	TGCGCCAGCAGCGAGCCCTCTGGGGCCAACGTCCTGACTTTC	CASSEPSGANVLTF
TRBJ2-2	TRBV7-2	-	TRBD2	TGTGCCAGCAGCTTAGGAGGACTAGCGGGAATCACCGGGGAGCTGTTTTTT	CASSLGGLAGITGELFF
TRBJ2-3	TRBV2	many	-	TGTGCCAGCAGTGAAGGCAACGCGAACGACTACACAGATACGCAGTATTTT	CASSEGNANDYTDTQYF
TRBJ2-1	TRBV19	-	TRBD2	TGTGCCAGTAGTACAGGGACTAGCGGGAGGTATGAGCAGTTCTTC	CASSTGTSGRYEQFF
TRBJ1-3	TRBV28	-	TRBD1	TGTGCCAGCAGAAAAGAGGACAGGAGATCTGGAACCACCATATATTTT	CASRKEDRRSGTTIYF
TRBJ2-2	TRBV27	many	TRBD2	TGTGCCAGCATGAACCCCGGCGCTAGCGGCGACACCGGGGAGCTGTTTTTT	CASMNPGASGDTGELFF
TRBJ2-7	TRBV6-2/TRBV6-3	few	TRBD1	TGTGCCAGCCTCCTACATAGGGGGCCATCCTACGAGCAGTACTTC	CASLLHRGPSYEQYF
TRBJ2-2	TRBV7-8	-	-	TGTGCCAGCAGCTCTCATCGTACCGGGGAGCTGTTTTTT	CASSSHRTGELFF
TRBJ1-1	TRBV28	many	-	TGTGCCAGCAGTCTATTTGGGGACCTCCCCACTGAAGCTTTCTTT	CASSLFGDLPTEAFF
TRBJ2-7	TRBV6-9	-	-	TGTGCCAGCAGTTATGGTTCAGGGGAGTACGAGCAGTACTTC	CASSYGSGEYEQYF
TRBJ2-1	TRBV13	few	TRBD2	TGTGCCAGCAGCGGAACTAGCGGGATCAATGAGCAGTTCTTC	CASSGTSGINEQFF
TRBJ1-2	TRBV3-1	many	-	TGTGCCAGCAGCCAAGGTTTGGAGGGAAACTATGGCTACACCTTC	CASSQGLEGNYGYTF
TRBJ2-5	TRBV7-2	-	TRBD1	TGTGCCAGCAGCATCGGACAGGGAGGTGAGACCCAGTACTTC	CASSIGQGGETQYF
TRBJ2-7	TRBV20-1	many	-	TGCAGTGCTAGAGATTCGGGACATATCTACGAGCAGTACTTC	CSARDSGHIYEQYF
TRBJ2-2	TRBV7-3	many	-	TGTGCCAGCAGCCCTTCCCGCCCCGGGGAGCTGTTTTTT	CASSPSRPGELFF
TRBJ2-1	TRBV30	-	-	TGTGCCTGGAGTTGGGACCGAGACGATGAGCAGTTCTTC	CAWSWDRDDEQFF
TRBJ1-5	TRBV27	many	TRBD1	TGTGCCAGCAGTCGACTAGACAGGGGGCAGAGCAATCAGCCCCAGCATTTT	CASSRLDRGQSNQPQHF
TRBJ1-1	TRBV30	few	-	TGTGCCTGGGGGGGAATGAACACTGAAGCTCTCTTT	CAWGGMNTEALF
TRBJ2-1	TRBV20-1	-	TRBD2	TGCAGTGCCTCCCCGGCGGGAGATGTATTATCCTACAATGAGCAGTTCTTC	CSASPAGDVLSYNEQFF
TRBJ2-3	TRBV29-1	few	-	TGCAGCGTATTTGCAGATACGCAGTATTTT	CSVFADTQYF
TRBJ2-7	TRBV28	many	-	TGTGCCAGCAGTTTAAGGGCAGGGACCCCGGCGGACGAGCAGTACTTC	CASSLRAGTPADEQYF
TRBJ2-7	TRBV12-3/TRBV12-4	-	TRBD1	TGTGCCAGCAGTGGGGCTGGGACAGGGGGTTACGAGCAGTACTTC	CASSGAGTGGYEQYF
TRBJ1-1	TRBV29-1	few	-	TGCAGCGTTGGACTCCCTGAAGCTTTCTTT	CSVGLPEAFF
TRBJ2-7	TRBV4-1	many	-	TGCGCCAGCAGCCAATCAGGCAAAAGTAATTCCTACGAGCAGTACTTC	CASSQSGKSNSYEQYF
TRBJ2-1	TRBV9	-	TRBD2	TGTGCCAGCAGCGCCGGGACTAGGGGGAGAGGGAAGCATGAGCAGTTCTTC	CASSAGTRGRGKHEQFF
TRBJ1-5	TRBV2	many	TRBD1	TGTGCCAGCAGCTCAACAGGGGAGAATCAGCCCCAGCATTTT	CASSSTGENQPQHF
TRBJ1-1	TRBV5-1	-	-	TGCGCCAGCAGGAGTTTAGGGGCTAGTGAAGCTTTCTTT	CASRSLGASEAFF
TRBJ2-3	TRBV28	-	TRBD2	TGTGCCAGCAGTCTCCCGGGACTAGCGTCAGATACGCAGTATTTT	CASSLPGLASDTQYF
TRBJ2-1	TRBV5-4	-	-	TGTGCCAGCAGCGCCCCGAGTTCAGGGGAGGTCAGCAATGAGCAGTTCTTC	CASSAPSSGEVSNEQFF
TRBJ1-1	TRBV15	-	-	TGTGCCACCAGCAGAAAGGCGGTGAACACTGAAGCTTTCTTT	CATSRKAVNTEAFF
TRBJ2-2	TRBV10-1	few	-	TGCGCCAGCCAAGGAACGAACACCGGGGAGCTGTTTTTT	CASQGTNTGELFF
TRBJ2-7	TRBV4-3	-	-	TGCGCCAGCAGCCAAGATAAGAGGGGAAGCTCCTACGAGCAGTACTTC	CASSQDKRGSSYEQYF
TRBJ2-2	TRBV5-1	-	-	TGCGCCAGCAGCGCGGACTACCCGAACACCGGGGAGCTGTTTTTT	CASSADYPNTGELFF
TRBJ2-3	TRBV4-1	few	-	TGCGCCAGCAGCCAAGGGTCGCGCGGGAGCACAGATACGCAGTATTTT	CASSQGSRGSTDTQYF
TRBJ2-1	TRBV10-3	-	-	TGTGCCATCAATGAGCGCCCTAGCTCCTGCAATGAGCAGTTCTTC	CAINERPSSCNEQFF
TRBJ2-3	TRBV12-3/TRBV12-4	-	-	TGTGCCAGCAGTTTCGTGGGACCCACAAATACGCAGTATTTT	CASSFVGPTNTQYF
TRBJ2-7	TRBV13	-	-	TGTGCCAGCAGCCAAATGGGGGGGAGGGGGTACGAGCAGTACTTC	CASSQMGGRGYEQYF
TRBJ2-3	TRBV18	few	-	TGTGCCAGCTCACGAAACGCGGGGTCTACAGATACGCAGTATTTT	CASSRNAGSTDTQYF
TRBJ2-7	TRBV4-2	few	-	TGTGCCAGCAGCCAAGATGCGGCAGACGAGCAGTACTTC	CASSQDAADEQYF
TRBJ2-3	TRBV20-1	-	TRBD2	TGCAGTGCTGCCCGGACTAGCGGGAGTGGTAATACGCAGTATTTT	CSAARTSGSGNTQYF
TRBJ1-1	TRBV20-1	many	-	TGCAGTGCCCTAGGGGAGAACACTGAAGCTTTCTTT	CSALGENTEAFF
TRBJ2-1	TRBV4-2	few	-	TGTGCCAGCAGCCAAGCGGGTCCCGTCTACAATGAGCAGTTCTTC	CASSQAGPVYNEQFF
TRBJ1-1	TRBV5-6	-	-	TGTGCCAGCAGCGTGGGAAGATTTGGCACTGAAGCTTTCTTT	CASSVGRFGTEAFF
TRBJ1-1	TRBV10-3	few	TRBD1	TGTGCCATCAGAGGGACAGGGGACACTGAAGCTTTCTTT	CAIRGTGDTEAFF
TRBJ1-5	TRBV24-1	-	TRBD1	TGTGCCACCAGTGAGCCAGGGGGCTGGAATCAGCCCCAGCATTTT	CATSEPGGWNQPQHF
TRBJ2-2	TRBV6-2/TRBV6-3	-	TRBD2	TGTGCCAGCAGTTACCCTAGTCTAGCGGGAGGGCCGAGCACCGGGGAGCTGTTTTTT	CASSYPSLAGGPSTGELFF
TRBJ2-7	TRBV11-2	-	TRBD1	TGTGCCAGCAGCACCAACCCGGACAGGGTGTACGAGCAGTACTTC	CASSTNPDRVYEQYF